The present entry profiles one T cell receptor (beta chain) with its context. As yet, its antigen is unknown. The data belong to a study of T cell responses to AZD1222 COVID-19 vaccine. Libraries were prepared by immunoSEQ multiplex PCR; TCRdb keeps only in-frame clonotypes and omits some of them. Here the sample spans 150,000 or so clones, roughly 87% being singletons. The V end was cut by 2 bases, the J end by 9 bases, with 15 bases between. This CDR3 comprises 14 residues. CDR1 SGHRS and CDR2 YFSETQ come from the germline V gene. Study conclusions and caveats: Repertoires were obtained solely post-peak T cell response.

The source material was peripheral blood, sampled 28 days after the second AZD1222 dose. The V and J genes are TRBV5-1 and TRBJ2-1, with D possibly being TRBD1 (6 bases). The sequence came from an adult who received the AZD1222 COVID-19 vaccine. As DNA, the CDR3 is TGCGCCAGCAGCTTCGACCTTGACAGGCGTGAGCAGTTCTTC. It translates to CASSFDLDRREQFF. Full variable domain (rest looked up from reference TRBV5-1 and TRBJ2-1): KAGVTQTPRYLIKTRGQQVTLSCSPISGHRSVSWYQQTPGQGLQFLFEYFSETQRNKGNFPGRFSGRQFSNSRSEMNVSTLELGDSALYLCASSFDLDRREQFFGPGTRLTVL.